The present TCR beta chain was sequenced within a study of T cells in Graves' hyperthyroidism and ophthalmopathy. This clonotype was observed many times. The investigators amplified TCR beta CDR3 regions from RNA transcripts. The TCR CDR3 was amplified in a first-round RT-PCR using the HTBI primer set. One entry per CDR3 protein results from TCRdb running MiXCR on the multiplex PCR reads. The profile shows roughly 750,000 distinct CDR3 sequences, roughly 17% of them singletons. Germline V gene lookup returns CDR1 SNHLY and CDR2 FYNNEI. The CDR3 extends over 15 amino acids. V was shortened by 5 bases and J by 1 base, with 14 bases between the two germline ends.

The chain employs TRBV2 and TRBJ2-5; perhaps TRBD2 as D (5 bases). Sequenced material: blood. The receptor's source is a man aged 18-30 years with Graves' hyperthyroidism. CDR3 amino acids: CASSPLGGPQETQYF. CDR3 in DNA: TGTGCCAGCAGTCCCCTAGGCGGGCCCCAAGAGACCCAGTACTTC.